This T cell receptor (beta chain) was found in a study of blood T cells in healthy people across ages. Findings and caveats of the study: Greater diversity and more naive CD4+ cells were seen in long-lived donors than in aged donors.

Sample-barcoded 5' priming and a J-beta primer mix drove a second PCR of 7 to 11 cycles. MiXCR was run by TCRdb on the 5' RACE reads, yielding one entry per CDR3 protein. This table has 700,000 to 900,000 distinct CDR3 sequences, 53% appearing once. Trimming removed 0 bases from V and 13 bases from J; junction bases left unmatched: 8. Germline V gene sequence: CDR1 MNHEY, CDR2 SVGAGI. The CDR3 is made up of 13 amino acids. Drawn from each donor were around 9.1 milliliters of peripheral blood. Per-sample PBMC isolation yielded at least 7 million cells. Remarks on this clonotype: The target antigen is unknown.

The sequencing sample was made of blood. The V call is TRBV6-5, the J call TRBJ1-2; 7 nucleotides line up with TRBD1. The source of this sequence is a man older than 75 in good health. The CDR3 loop is CASSYSTGAASTF. The DNA for the CDR3 is TGTGCCAGCAGTTACTCTACAGGGGCCGCGAGCACCTTC.